The rows below give T cell receptor beta chains drawn from one sample of a study of T cell responses to AZD1222 COVID-19 vaccine. Profiled with immunoSEQ multiplex PCR; TCRdb holds only in-frame clones, not every one. The sample has approximately 190,000 clones; around 94% are singletons. Sequencing was performed on peripheral blood, taken on day 0 of AZD1222 vaccination. Receptors originate from an adult in good health. The conserved cysteine and the conserved F or W are not part of the CDR3 here.

V	J	CDR3
TRBV5-1	TRBJ2-1	ASSSTGTGLSNEQF
TRBV2	TRBJ1-6	ASIYRSSYNSPLH
TRBV11-2	TRBJ1-5	ASSQGDRGGYGNQPQH
TRBV18	TRBJ1-5	ASSLSMGDRVGQPQH
TRBV29-1	TRBJ2-1	SVEGIGQGGREQF
TRBV12-3/TRBV12-4	TRBJ1-1	ASSRQEPTEAF
TRBV6-6	TRBJ1-5	ASSYSGSGQPQH
TRBV6-6	TRBJ1-2	ASSYGAGYGYT
TRBV12-2	TRBJ1-2	ASRFSGYGYT
TRBV4-1	TRBJ1-4	ASTSGALNEKLF
TRBV7-3	TRBJ2-2	ASSLGRYTGELF
TRBV4-1	TRBJ2-7	ASSYQTPTYEQY
TRBV7-9	TRBJ1-5	ASSSTGGRNQPQH
TRBV7-9	TRBJ1-3	ASSERSSGNTIY
TRBV5-1	TRBJ2-6	ASSVQGTGANVLT
TRBV5-4	TRBJ1-6	ASAEGRSYNSPLH
TRBV15	TRBJ1-4	ATSRDGFNEKLF
TRBV28	TRBJ1-1	ASSLWGQDTEAF
TRBV19	TRBJ2-1	ASSGGTAYNEQF
TRBV27	TRBJ2-7	ASSRDRTNEQY
TRBV11-3	TRBJ1-3	ASSLEGQDWTSGNTIY
TRBV10-3	TRBJ2-7	AIRSSGNRYEQY
TRBV19	TRBJ1-5	ASSIMTGAIQNQPQH
TRBV12-3/TRBV12-4	TRBJ2-7	ASKGGGYEQY
TRBV6-6	TRBJ1-1	ASIRTGMNTEAF
TRBV6-5	TRBJ2-7	ASIGQGVYEQY
TRBV19	TRBJ1-1	ASRVGGITEAF
TRBV6-5	TRBJ1-6	ASRLAGGENSPLH
TRBV2	TRBJ1-4	ASSDRGSNEKLF